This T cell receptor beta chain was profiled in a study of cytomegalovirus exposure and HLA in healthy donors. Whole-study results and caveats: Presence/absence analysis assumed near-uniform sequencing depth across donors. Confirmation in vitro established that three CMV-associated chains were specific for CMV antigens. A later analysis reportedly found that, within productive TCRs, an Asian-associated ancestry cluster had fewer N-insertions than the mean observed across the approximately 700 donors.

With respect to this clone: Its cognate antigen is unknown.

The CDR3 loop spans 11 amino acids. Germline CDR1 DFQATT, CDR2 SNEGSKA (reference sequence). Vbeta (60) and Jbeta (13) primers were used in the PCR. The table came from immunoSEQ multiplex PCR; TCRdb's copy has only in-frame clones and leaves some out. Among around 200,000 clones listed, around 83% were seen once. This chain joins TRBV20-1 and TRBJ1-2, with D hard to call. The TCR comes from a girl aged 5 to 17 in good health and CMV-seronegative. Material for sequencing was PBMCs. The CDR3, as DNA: TGCACCATTACAGCTAACTATGGCTACACCTTC. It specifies CTITANYGYTF.